The rows below give T cell receptor beta chains drawn from one sample of a study of T-cell reconstitution after alpha-beta-depleted transplantation in children. TCRdb re-called the PCR reads through MiXCR, storing one row per CDR3 protein. The sample includes around 210,000 distinct CDR3 sequences, approximately 7% seen only once; the top ten take 4.5% to 6.5%. Material: PBMCs, obtained before TCRalphabeta/CD19-depleted stem cell transplant. Source of these receptors: a boy younger than 10 with acute lymphoblastic leukemia, due to receive a stem cell transplant. Each CDR3 is given with its conserved first and last residue. Each record gives: D gene, clone size, J gene, V gene, CDR3 DNA, CDR3 protein. A D gene is named only where the DNA matches it firmly. Clone size is shown for a subset of rows, as once, few, many or a class of expanded clone.

.	many	TRBJ2-3	TRBV6-2/TRBV6-3	TGTGCCAGCAGTTCACAGGGAGATACGCAGTATTTT	CASSSQGDTQYF
.	many	TRBJ2-1	TRBV20-1	TGCAGTGCTAGAGATACAGGGTGGGGTGAGCAGTTCTTC	CSARDTGWGEQFF
.	many	TRBJ1-5	TRBV12-3/TRBV12-4	TGTGCCAGCACCCCTCGGGGGTACAATCAGCCCCAGCATTTT	CASTPRGYNQPQHF
.	.	TRBJ2-7	TRBV5-1	TGCGCCAGCAGCTTGGCCGGGGCCGACTACGAGCAGTACTTC	CASSLAGADYEQYF
.	.	TRBJ2-1	TRBV20-1	TGCTGTGCTAGAGATCGTCTCAGCTCCTACAATGAGCAGTTCTTC	CCARDRLSSYNEQFF
TRBD1	many	TRBJ1-1	TRBV11-2	TGTGCCAGCAGCGTCACAGGGGTCCTTAACACTGAAGCTTTCTTT	CASSVTGVLNTEAFF
.	.	TRBJ2-5	TRBV5-1	TGCGCCAGCAGCTTGGTGTCAGTCCAAGAGACCCAGTACTTC	CASSLVSVQETQYF
TRBD1	few	TRBJ2-7	TRBV27	TGTGCCAGCAGTTTATCGCCACAGGGGTGGTACGAGCAGTACTTC	CASSLSPQGWYEQYF
TRBD1	many	TRBJ2-1	TRBV29-1	TGCAGCGTTGAAGCAGGGGGCAGGGACAATGAGCAGTTCTTC	CSVEAGGRDNEQFF
TRBD2	.	TRBJ2-4	TRBV20-1	TGCAGTGCTAGAAACGGGGGGATTCAGTACTTC	CSARNGGIQYF
TRBD1	many	TRBJ2-3	TRBV27	TGTGCCAGCAGTTCAGCGGGACAGGGAATGAACACAGATACGCAGTATTTT	CASSSAGQGMNTDTQYF
.	many	TRBJ2-3	TRBV28	TGTGCCAGCAGTTTCGGGGTCTCTTTGGTTTTCACAGATACGCAGTATTTT	CASSFGVSLVFTDTQYF
.	few	TRBJ2-1	TRBV7-3	TGTGCCAGCAGCTCGGCCCCCGCAGGGGCCCCGATCGATGAGCAGTTCTTC	CASSSAPAGAPIDEQFF
.	many	TRBJ1-6	TRBV7-2	TGTGCCAGCAGCTTAGACCGAGGGCCCCTCCACTTT	CASSLDRGPLHF
.	.	TRBJ2-2	TRBV2	TGTGCCAGCAGTAAGGGGGGGAACACCGGGGAGCTGTTTTTT	CASSKGGNTGELFF
.	few	TRBJ2-7	TRBV20-1	TGCAGTGCTAGAGCCGGGAGACAGGTACCCTACGAGCAGTACTTC	CSARAGRQVPYEQYF
TRBD1	many	TRBJ2-2	TRBV5-1	TGCGCCAGCAGCCCAGGGGGCGCTTCCGGGGAGCTGTTTTTT	CASSPGGASGELFF
.	many	TRBJ2-4	TRBV7-2	TGTGCCAGCAGCAAAAGCGGAAAAAACATTCAGTACTTC	CASSKSGKNIQYF
TRBD1	many	TRBJ1-5	TRBV28	TGTGCCAGCACAAACCTCCTTGGAAGGGGGCGGTTCGAGAGCAATCAGCCCCAGCATTTT	CASTNLLGRGRFESNQPQHF
TRBD2	once	TRBJ2-5	TRBV18	TGTGCCAGCTCACCTCTCAGCGGGGGAGACCTAACGCACCAAGAGACCCAGTACTTC	CASSPLSGGDLTHQETQYF
.	few	TRBJ2-2	TRBV7-9	TGTGCCAGCAGCTTAGCTCGGACTGGGGGGAACACCGGGGAGCTGTTTTTT	CASSLARTGGNTGELFF
.	many	TRBJ2-7	TRBV20-1	TGCAGTGCTAGACGGGAATACGAGCAGTACTTC	CSARREYEQYF
.	few	TRBJ2-3	TRBV5-5	TGTGCCAGCAGCTTGCGCTACGGGTCAGATACGCAGTATTTT	CASSLRYGSDTQYF
TRBD2	.	TRBJ2-5	TRBV7-6	TGTGCCAGCAGCTTACCGAGTAGCGGGGTCGTACAAGAGACCCAGTACTTC	CASSLPSSGVVQETQYF
TRBD1	.	TRBJ2-2	TRBV28	TGTGCCAGCCGGGGACAGGGAAAGAACACCGGGGAGCTGTTTTTT	CASRGQGKNTGELFF
TRBD2	.	TRBJ2-5	TRBV6-5	TGTGCCAGCAGTTGCTGCGGGGGAGAGACCCAGTACTTC	CASSCCGGETQYF
.	many	TRBJ2-1	TRBV29-1	TGCAGCGACCAACAGGTTAGGACCTACAATGAGCAGTTCTTC	CSDQQVRTYNEQFF
TRBD2	many	TRBJ2-3	TRBV6-1	TGTGCCAGCAGTGAAGAGCGGGACCGGCCAGGAACGCAGTATTTT	CASSEERDRPGTQYF
.	many	TRBJ2-7	TRBV29-1	TGCAGCGTTGGGGGGGACTCACGATACGAGCAGTACTTC	CSVGGDSRYEQYF
TRBD2	many	TRBJ2-7	TRBV2	TGTGCCAGCAGTGAGGGGACTAGCGTTTCCTACGAGCAGTACTTC	CASSEGTSVSYEQYF